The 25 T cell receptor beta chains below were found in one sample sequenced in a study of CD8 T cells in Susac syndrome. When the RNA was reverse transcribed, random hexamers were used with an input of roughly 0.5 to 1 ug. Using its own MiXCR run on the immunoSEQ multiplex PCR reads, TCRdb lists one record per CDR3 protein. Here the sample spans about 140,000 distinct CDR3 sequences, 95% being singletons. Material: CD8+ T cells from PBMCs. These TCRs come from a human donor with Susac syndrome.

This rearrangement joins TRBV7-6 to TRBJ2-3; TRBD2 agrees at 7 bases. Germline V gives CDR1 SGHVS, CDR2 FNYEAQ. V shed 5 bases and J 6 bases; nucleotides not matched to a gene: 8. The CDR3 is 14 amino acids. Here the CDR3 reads CASSPTSSGDTQYF. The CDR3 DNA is TGTGCCAGCAGCCCGACTAGTAGCGGGGATACGCAGTATTTT.

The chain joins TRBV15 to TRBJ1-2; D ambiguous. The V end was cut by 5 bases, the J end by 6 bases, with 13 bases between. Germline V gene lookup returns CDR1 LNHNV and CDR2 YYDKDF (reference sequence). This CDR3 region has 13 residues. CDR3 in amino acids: CATSRTSENGYTF. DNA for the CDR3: TGTGCCACCAGCCGGACCTCGGAGAATGGCTACACCTTC.

Here the CDR3 DNA reads TGTGCCACCAGTGATAATGGCGTGGGCTACGAGCAGTACTTC. It encodes CATSDNGVGYEQYF. The chain recombines TRBV24-1 with TRBJ2-7, with unresolved D. Germline lookup yields CDR1 KGHDR and CDR2 SFDVKD. With 3 bases removed from V and 3 bases from J, the gap between germline ends came to 11 bases. The CDR3 consists of 14 residues.

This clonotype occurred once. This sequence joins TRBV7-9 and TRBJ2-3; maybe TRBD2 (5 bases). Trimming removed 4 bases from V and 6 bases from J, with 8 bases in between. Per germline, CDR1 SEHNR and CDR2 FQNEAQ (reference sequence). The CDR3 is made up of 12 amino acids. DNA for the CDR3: TGTGCCAGCAGCTCACTAGAGGATACGCAGTATTTT. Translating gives CASSSLEDTQYF.

In DNA form, the CDR3 reads TGCGCCAGCAGCTTGTCGAGGGTGTGGACTGAAGCTTTCTTT. It encodes CASSLSRVWTEAFF. The chain carries TRBV5-1 and TRBJ1-1; D gene unclear. V was shortened by 1 base and J by 5 bases, with 12 bases between the two germline ends. This CDR3 is built from 14 residues. CDR1 SGHRS and CDR2 YFSETQ come from the germline V gene.

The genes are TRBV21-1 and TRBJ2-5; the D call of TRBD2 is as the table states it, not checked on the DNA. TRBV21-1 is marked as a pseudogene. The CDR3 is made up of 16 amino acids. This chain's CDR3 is CASSPPGLAVQETQYF. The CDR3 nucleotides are TGTGCCAGCAGCCCCCCGGGACTAGCGGTCCAAGAGACCCAGTACTTC.

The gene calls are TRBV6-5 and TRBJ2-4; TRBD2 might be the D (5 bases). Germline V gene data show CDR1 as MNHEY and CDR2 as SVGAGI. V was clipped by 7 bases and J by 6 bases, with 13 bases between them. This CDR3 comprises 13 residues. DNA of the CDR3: TGTGCCAGCACTGCAGAGGGTCTAAACATTCAGTACTTC. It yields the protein CASTAEGLNIQYF.

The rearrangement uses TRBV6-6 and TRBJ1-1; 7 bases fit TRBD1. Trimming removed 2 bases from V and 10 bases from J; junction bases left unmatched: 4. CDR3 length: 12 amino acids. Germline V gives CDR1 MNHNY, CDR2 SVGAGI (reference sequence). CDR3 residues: CASSYPGGAAFF. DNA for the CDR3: TGTGCCAGCAGTTACCCAGGGGGGGCAGCTTTCTTT.

The CDR3 spells CASSVETDYGYTF. CDR3 nucleotide sequence: TGTGCCAGCAGCGTAGAGACAGACTATGGCTACACCTTC. The chain combines TRBV9 with TRBJ1-2; D possibly corresponds to TRBD1 (5 bases). The CDR3 has 13 residues. V lost 0 bases to trimming and J lost 3 bases, with 6 bases between them. CDR1 is SGDLS, CDR2 YYNGEE, per germline.

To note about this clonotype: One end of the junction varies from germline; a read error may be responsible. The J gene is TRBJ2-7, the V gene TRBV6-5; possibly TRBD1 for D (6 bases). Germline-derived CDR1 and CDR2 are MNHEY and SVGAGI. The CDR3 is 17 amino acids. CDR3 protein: CASSYTTQWDTAYAQYF. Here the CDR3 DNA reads TGTGCCAGCAGTTACACCACCCAATGGGACACTGCCTACGCGCAGTACTTC.

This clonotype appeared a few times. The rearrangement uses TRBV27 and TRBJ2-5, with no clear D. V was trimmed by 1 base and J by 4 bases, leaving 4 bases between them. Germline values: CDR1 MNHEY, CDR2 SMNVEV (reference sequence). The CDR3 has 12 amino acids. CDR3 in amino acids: CASSLLGETQYF. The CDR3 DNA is TGTGCCAGCAGTTTATTAGGAGAGACCCAGTACTTC.

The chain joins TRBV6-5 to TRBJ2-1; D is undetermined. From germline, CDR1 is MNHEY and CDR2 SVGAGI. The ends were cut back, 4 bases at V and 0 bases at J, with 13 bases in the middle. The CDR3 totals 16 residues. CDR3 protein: CASSLSPPSSYNEQFF. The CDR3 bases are TGTGCCAGCAGTTTGAGTCCCCCTAGCTCCTACAATGAGCAGTTCTTC.

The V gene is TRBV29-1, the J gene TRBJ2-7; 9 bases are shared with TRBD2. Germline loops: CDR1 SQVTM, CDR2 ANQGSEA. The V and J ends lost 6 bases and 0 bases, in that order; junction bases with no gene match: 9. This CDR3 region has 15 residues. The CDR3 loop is CSVTSSGDSSYEQYF. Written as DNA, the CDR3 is TGCAGCGTCACCTCTAGCGGGGACAGCTCCTACGAGCAGTACTTC.

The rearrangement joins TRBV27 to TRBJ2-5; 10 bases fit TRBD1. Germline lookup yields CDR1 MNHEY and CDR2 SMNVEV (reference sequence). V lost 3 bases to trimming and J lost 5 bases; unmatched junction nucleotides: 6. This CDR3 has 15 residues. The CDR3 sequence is CASSLGQGSGETQYF. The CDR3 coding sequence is TGTGCCAGCAGTTTGGGACAGGGGTCCGGGGAGACCCAGTACTTC.

DNA for the CDR3: TGTGCCAGCAGTCCCCCGGGAAAAGAGACCCAGTACTTC. Protein sequence: CASSPPGKETQYF. The chain links TRBV12-3 or TRBV12-4 to TRBJ2-5; possibly TRBD2 for D (5 bases). The CDR3 extends over 13 amino acids. V lost 5 bases and J lost 3, with 10 bases in between.

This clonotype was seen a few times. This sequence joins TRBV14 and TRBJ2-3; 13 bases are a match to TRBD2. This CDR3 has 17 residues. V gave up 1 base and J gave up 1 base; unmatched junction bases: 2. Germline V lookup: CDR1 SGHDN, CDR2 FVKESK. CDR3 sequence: CASSQVGLAGGTDTQYF. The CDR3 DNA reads TGTGCCAGCAGCCAAGTCGGACTAGCGGGAGGCACAGATACGCAGTATTTT.

CDR3: CASSPQLNEKLFF. The CDR3 nucleotides are TGCGCCAGCAGCCCTCAACTAAATGAAAAACTGTTTTTT. V is TRBV4-1 and J is TRBJ1-4; D is ambiguous. V was clipped by 4 bases and J by 5 bases, with 8 bases between them. In germline, CDR1 is MGHRA, CDR2 YSYEKL. The CDR3 length is 13 residues.

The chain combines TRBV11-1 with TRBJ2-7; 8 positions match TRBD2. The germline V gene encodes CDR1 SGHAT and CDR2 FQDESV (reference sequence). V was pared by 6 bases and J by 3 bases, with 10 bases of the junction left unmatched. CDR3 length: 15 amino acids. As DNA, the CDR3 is TGTGCCAGCAGTCTCCCCCGGGGGGGGAGCTACGAGCAGTACTTC. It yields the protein CASSLPRGGSYEQYF. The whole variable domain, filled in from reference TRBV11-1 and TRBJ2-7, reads EAEVAQSPRYKITEKSQAVAFWCDPISGHATLYWYRQILGQGPELLVQFQDESVVDDSQLPKDRFSAERLKGVDSTLKIQPAELGDSAMYLCASSLPRGGSYEQYFGPGTRLTVT.

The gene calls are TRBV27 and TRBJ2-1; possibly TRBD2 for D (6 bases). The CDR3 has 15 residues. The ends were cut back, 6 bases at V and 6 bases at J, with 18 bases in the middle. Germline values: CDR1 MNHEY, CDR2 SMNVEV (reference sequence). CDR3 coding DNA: TGTGCCAGCAGGCCTGTTTTCGGGGGACGCAATGAGCAGTTCTTC. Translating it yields CASRPVFGGRNEQFF.

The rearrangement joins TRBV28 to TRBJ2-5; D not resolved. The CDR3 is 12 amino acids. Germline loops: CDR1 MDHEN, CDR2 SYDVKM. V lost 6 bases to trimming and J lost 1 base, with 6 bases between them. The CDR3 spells CASRQTQETQYF. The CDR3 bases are TGTGCCAGCAGACAGACCCAAGAGACCCAGTACTTC.

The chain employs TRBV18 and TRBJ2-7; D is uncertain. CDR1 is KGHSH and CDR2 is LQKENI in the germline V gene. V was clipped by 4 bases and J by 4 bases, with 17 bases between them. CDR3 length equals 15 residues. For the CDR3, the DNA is TGTGCCAGCTCACTCGACGGGCGGCTCGGTTACGAGCAGTACTTC. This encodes CASSLDGRLGYEQYF.

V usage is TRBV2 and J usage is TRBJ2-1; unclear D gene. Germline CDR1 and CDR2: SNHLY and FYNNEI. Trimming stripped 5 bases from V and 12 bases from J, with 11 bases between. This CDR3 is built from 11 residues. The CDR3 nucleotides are TGTGCCAGCAGTTATACCCTGGGGCAGTTCTTC. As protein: CASSYTLGQFF.

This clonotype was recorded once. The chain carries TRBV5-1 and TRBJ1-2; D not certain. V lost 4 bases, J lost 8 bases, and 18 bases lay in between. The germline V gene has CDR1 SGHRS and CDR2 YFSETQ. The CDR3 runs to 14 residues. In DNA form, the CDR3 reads TGCGCCAGCAGCGAAGCCAATGTGCTTAAGGGCTACACCTTC. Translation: CASSEANVLKGYTF.

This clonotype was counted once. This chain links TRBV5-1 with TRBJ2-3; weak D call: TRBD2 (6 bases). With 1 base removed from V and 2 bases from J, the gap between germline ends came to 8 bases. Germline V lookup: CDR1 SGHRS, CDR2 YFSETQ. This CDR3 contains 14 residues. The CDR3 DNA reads TGCGCCAGCAGCTTGACGGGGGACACAGATACGCAGTATTTT. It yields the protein CASSLTGDTDTQYF.

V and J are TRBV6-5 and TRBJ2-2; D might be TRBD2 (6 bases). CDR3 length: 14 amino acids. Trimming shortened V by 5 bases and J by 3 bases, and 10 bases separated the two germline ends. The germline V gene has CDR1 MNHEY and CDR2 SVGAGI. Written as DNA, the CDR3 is TGTGCCAGCAGTATGGGACTTTACACCGGGGAGCTGTTTTTT. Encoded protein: CASSMGLYTGELFF.